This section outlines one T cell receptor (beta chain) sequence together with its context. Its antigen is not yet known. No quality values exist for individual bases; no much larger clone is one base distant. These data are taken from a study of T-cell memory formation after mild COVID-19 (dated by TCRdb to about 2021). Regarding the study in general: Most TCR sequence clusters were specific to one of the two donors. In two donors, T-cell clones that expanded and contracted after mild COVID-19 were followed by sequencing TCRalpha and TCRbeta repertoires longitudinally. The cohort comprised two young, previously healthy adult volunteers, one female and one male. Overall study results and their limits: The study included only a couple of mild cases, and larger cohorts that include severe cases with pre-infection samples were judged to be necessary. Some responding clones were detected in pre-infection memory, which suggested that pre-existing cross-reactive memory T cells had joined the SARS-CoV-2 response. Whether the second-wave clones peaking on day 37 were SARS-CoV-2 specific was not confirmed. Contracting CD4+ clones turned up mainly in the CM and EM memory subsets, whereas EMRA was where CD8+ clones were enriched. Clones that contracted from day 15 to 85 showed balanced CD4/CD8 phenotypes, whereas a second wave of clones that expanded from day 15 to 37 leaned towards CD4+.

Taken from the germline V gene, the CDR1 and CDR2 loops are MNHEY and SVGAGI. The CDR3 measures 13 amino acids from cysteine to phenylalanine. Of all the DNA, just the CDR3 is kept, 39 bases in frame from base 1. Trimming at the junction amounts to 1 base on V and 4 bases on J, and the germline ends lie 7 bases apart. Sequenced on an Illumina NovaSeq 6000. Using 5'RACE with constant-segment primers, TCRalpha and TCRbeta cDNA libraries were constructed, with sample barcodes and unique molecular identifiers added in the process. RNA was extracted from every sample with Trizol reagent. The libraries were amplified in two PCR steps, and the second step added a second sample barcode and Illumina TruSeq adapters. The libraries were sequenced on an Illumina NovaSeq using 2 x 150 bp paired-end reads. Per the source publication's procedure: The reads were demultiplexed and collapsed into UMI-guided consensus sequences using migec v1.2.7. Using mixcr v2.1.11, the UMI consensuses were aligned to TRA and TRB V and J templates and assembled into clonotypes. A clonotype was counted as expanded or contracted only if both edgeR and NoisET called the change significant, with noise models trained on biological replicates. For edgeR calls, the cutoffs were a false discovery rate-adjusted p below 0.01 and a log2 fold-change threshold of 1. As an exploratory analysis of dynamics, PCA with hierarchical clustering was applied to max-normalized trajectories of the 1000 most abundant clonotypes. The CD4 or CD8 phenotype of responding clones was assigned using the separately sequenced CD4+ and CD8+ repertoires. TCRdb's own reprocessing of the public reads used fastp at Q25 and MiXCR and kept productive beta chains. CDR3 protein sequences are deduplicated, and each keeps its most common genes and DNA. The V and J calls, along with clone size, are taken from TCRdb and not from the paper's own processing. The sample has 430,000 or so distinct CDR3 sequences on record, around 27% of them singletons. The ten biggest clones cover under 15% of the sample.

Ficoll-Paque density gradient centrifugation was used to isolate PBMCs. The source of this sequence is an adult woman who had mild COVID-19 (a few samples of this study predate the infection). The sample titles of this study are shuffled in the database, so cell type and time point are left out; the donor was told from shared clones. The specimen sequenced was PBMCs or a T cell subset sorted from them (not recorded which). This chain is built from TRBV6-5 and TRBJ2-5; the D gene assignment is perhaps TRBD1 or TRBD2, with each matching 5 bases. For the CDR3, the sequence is CASSYYGGETQYF. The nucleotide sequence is TGTGCCAGCAGTTACTATGGGGGAGAGACCCAGTACTTC.